The clone carrying this T cell receptor beta chain was observed many times. As yet, its antigen is unknown. The sample comes from a study of CD8 T cells in ankylosing spondylitis. Whole-study findings and limits: Ankylosing spondylitis blood seemed to carry a telltale TCR beta motif made of roughly 8 highly homologous variants. Disease-associated clones were reportedly significantly overrepresented in matched ankylosing spondylitis synovial fluid.

MiXCR, applied by TCRdb to the 5' RACE reads, yields one record per CDR3 protein. The table shows hundreds of thousands of distinct CDR3 sequences, with roughly 20% occurring only once. CDR1 and CDR2 (germline): SGHRS, YFSETQ. V gave up 2 bases and J gave up 2 bases; unmatched junction bases: 3. There are 16 residues in the CDR3. This sequence originates from a male donor with ankylosing spondylitis or in good health (not recorded which). Sequencing was carried out using blood, either unsorted or a sorted T cell fraction (not recorded which). The chain recombines TRBV5-1 with TRBJ2-2, with 10 bases fitting TRBD2. CDR3 DNA sequence: TGCGCCAGCAGCTTTACTAGCGGGGCTAACACCGGGGAGCTGTTTTTT. Its protein product is CASSFTSGANTGELFF. The full variable domain, completed using reference TRBV5-1 and TRBJ2-2, is KAGVTQTPRYLIKTRGQQVTLSCSPISGHRSVSWYQQTPGQGLQFLFEYFSETQRNKGNFPGRFSGRQFSNSRSEMNVSTLELGDSALYLCASSFTSGANTGELFFGEGSRLTVL.